The sample holds one count of the clone carrying this T cell receptor (beta chain). This entry is derived from a study of shared clonotypes between healthy human individuals. The germline CDR1 and CDR2 sequences are SQVTM and ANQGSEA. The CDR3 is made up of 13 amino acids. Trimming shortened V by 6 bases and J by 4 bases, and 15 bases separated the two germline ends. Sequenced by immunoSEQ multiplex PCR; TCRdb stores in-frame clones only, minus some. The sample has a few million clones, more than 80% seen once. The sequenced sample consisted of naive CD4+ T cells from PBMCs. The subset: CD45RA+ positively selected. This sequence was found in a young man in good health. Some clones in this sample may be carry-over from other donors' samples. The V and J genes are TRBV29-1 and TRBJ1-1, with a possible D match to TRBD1 (6 bases). The CDR3 loop reads CSVSTGRFTEAFF. CDR3 DNA: TGCAGCGTCTCGACAGGCCGTTTCACTGAAGCTTTCTTT.